The 21 T cell receptor beta chains below all came from one sample that was sequenced in a study of cytomegalovirus exposure and HLA in healthy donors. Profiling relied on immunoSEQ multiplex PCR, and the TCRdb table lists in-frame clones only, not all of them. The table lists 250,000 to 300,000 clones, roughly 89% of them singletons. The specimen was PBMCs. The source of these receptors is a woman aged 18-35 years in good health and CMV-seronegative.

The chain is built from TRBV5-1 and TRBJ2-3; tentative D call: TRBD2 (6 bases). With 3 bases removed from V and 2 bases from J, the gap between germline ends came to 19 bases. Germline V gene data show CDR1 as SGHRS and CDR2 as YFSETQ. CDR3 length: 17 amino acids. CDR3 DNA: TGCGCCAGCAGCTGGCACCATCGGGGGTCCCCCACAGATACGCAGTATTTT. It yields the protein CASSWHHRGSPTDTQYF.

The V call is TRBV4-1, the J call TRBJ2-7; 9 nucleotides align to TRBD2. V was pared by 5 bases and J by 4 bases, with 3 bases of the junction left unmatched. Germline values: CDR1 MGHRA, CDR2 YSYEKL. This CDR3 is built from 13 residues. The CDR3 is CASSWLAGYEQYF. The CDR3 DNA follows: TGCGCCAGCAGCTGGCTAGCGGGGTACGAGCAGTACTTC.

The chain uses TRBV6-5 and TRBJ1-2; D ambiguous. The CDR3 spans 13 residues. Trimming cost V 5 bases and J 5 bases, with 12 bases left between them. In germline, CDR1 is MNHEY, CDR2 SVGAGI. The CDR3 loop is CASSPSPLYGYTF. CDR3 nucleotide sequence: TGTGCCAGCAGTCCGAGCCCCTTGTATGGCTACACCTTC.

The genes are TRBV27 and TRBJ2-1; 9 nucleotides agree with TRBD2. The CDR3 consists of 16 residues. Trimming took 3 bases from V and 5 from J; bases not matched to a gene: 8. Germline V gene sequence: CDR1 MNHEY, CDR2 SMNVEV (reference sequence). CDR3 protein: CASSFQTSGFHNEQFF. The DNA for the CDR3 is TGTGCCAGCAGTTTTCAAACTAGCGGGTTCCACAATGAGCAGTTCTTC.

The J gene is TRBJ2-3, the V gene TRBV6-6, with D unresolved. This CDR3 is 14 amino acids long. V lost 0 bases to trimming and J lost 3 bases, with 7 bases between them. Germline assignment: CDR1 MNHNY and CDR2 SVGAGI (reference sequence). The chain's CDR3 is CASSYSLNTDTQYF. Here the CDR3 DNA reads TGTGCCAGCAGTTACTCCTTAAATACAGATACGCAGTATTTT.

A few counts support this clone. This chain joins TRBV4-1 and TRBJ1-5; 7 bases map to TRBD1. The germline gives CDR1 MGHRA, CDR2 YSYEKL. This CDR3 comprises 15 residues. V lost 0 bases, J lost 7 bases, and 6 bases stayed unmatched. DNA for the CDR3: TGCGCCAGCAGCCAAGAGGGACAGAGAGGGCAGCCCCAGCATTTT. Translating gives CASSQEGQRGQPQHF.

The rearrangement links TRBV6-6 to TRBJ1-2, with 10 bases fitting TRBD1. CDR1 and CDR2 (germline): MNHNY, SVGAGI (reference sequence). The CDR3 runs to 14 residues. V was pared by 5 bases and J by 4 bases, with 4 bases of the junction left unmatched. The CDR3 reads CASSDRGLGYGYTF. The DNA for the CDR3 is TGTGCCAGCAGTGACAGGGGGCTGGGCTATGGCTACACCTTC.

This sequence joins TRBV28 and TRBJ2-2, with TRBD2 matching 15 bases. CDR3 size: 19 residues. The germline V gene encodes CDR1 MDHEN and CDR2 SYDVKM. The V gene end was trimmed by 5 bases and the J gene end by 7 bases; junction bases not matched to a gene: 14. Here the CDR3 reads CASSPTDGLAGGPGGELFF. For the CDR3, the DNA is TGTGCCAGCAGTCCCACCGACGGACTAGCGGGGGGGCCCGGCGGGGAGCTGTTTTTT.

This rearrangement joins TRBV7-9 to TRBJ2-5; 7 nucleotides match TRBD1. CDR1 is SEHNR, CDR2 FQNEAQ, per germline (reference sequence). V lost 5 bases and J lost 4; bases outside the gene matches: 7. The CDR3 runs to 14 residues. The CDR3 nucleotides are TGTGCCAGCAGCCCGACAGGGCGGTCAGAGACCCAGTACTTC. Encoded protein: CASSPTGRSETQYF.

The CDR3 bases are TGTGCCAGCAGTGCCGGGACAGTCCCCCACTATGGCTACACCTTC. Translating gives CASSAGTVPHYGYTF. This sequence joins TRBV28 and TRBJ1-2; 7 bases map to TRBD1. This CDR3 is built from 15 residues. V shed 5 bases, J shed 3 bases, and the junction held 9 bases outside the gene matches. Germline V gene sequence: CDR1 MDHEN, CDR2 SYDVKM.

The rearrangement joins TRBV6-6 to TRBJ1-2; D unclear. Per the germline V gene, CDR1 is MNHNY and CDR2 is SVGAGI (reference sequence). The CDR3 runs to 15 residues. Trimming removed 0 bases at V and 4 bases at J, with 12 bases between. The CDR3 coding sequence is TGTGCCAGCAGTTACTCTACGGTTACTGGCTATGGCTACACCTTC. Encoded protein: CASSYSTVTGYGYTF.

This clone was seen a single time. J is TRBJ2-7 and V is TRBV7-2; D possibly corresponds to TRBD2 (6 bases). The germline CDR1 and CDR2 sequences are SGHTA and FQGNSA. The CDR3 has 16 amino acids. V lost 4 bases to trimming and J lost 2 bases, with 18 bases between them. The CDR3 spells CASSCGGVRGTYEQYF. DNA for the CDR3: TGTGCCAGCAGCTGTGGGGGTGTGCGGGGTACCTACGAGCAGTACTTC.

This clone was recorded only once. The V and J genes are TRBV7-9 and TRBJ2-5, with 8 bases that match TRBD2. Germline CDR1 SEHNR, CDR2 FQNEAQ (reference sequence). The CDR3 has 15 amino acids. V shed 2 bases and J 3 bases; nucleotides not matched to a gene: 5. This CDR3 reads CASSLIAGRKETQYF. Here the CDR3 DNA reads TGTGCCAGCAGCTTAATAGCGGGGAGAAAAGAGACCCAGTACTTC. The full variable domain, with the rest looked up from reference TRBV7-9 and TRBJ2-5, is DTGVSQNPRHKITKRGQNVTFRCDPISEHNRLYWYRQTLGQGPEFLTYFQNEAQLEKSRLLSDRFSAERPKGSFSTLEIQRTEQGDSAMYLCASSLIAGRKETQYFGPGTRLLVL.

V and J are TRBV7-6 and TRBJ2-3, with D possibly being TRBD2 (6 bases). V was trimmed by 5 bases and J by 3 bases, leaving 15 bases between them. The CDR3 loop spans 15 amino acids. Germline assignment: CDR1 SGHVS and CDR2 FNYEAQ. The CDR3 reads CASSTTSKATDTQYF. In DNA, the CDR3 is TGTGCCAGCAGCACGACTAGTAAGGCGACAGATACGCAGTATTTT.

The rearrangement joins TRBV28 to TRBJ2-7; the D gene is possibly TRBD2 (5 bases). The germline CDR1 and CDR2 sequences are MDHEN and SYDVKM. V lost 1 base and J 3 bases, leaving 10 bases between the germline ends. The CDR3 sequence is 14 residues long. The CDR3 loop is CASSLYGVGYEQYV. CDR3 DNA: TGTGCCAGCAGTTTATACGGGGTAGGCTACGAGCAGTACGTC.

J is TRBJ2-1 and V is TRBV19; possible D gene TRBD2, 7 bases. The CDR3 contains 17 residues. Per the germline V gene, CDR1 is LNHDA and CDR2 is SQIVND (reference sequence). The V end lost 8 bases, the J end lost 14 bases, and 34 bases lay between the germline ends. CDR3 region: CASRPERSGRTREGEFF. As DNA, the CDR3 is TGTGCCAGTCGCCCCGAGCGAAGCGGGCGCACCAGGGAGGGGGAGTTCTTC.

This clone appeared once. The V call is TRBV19, the J call TRBJ2-3, with 9 positions matching TRBD1. The trim removed 3 bases at V and 2 bases at J, leaving 9 bases unmatched. This CDR3 comprises 17 residues. Germline lookup yields CDR1 LNHDA and CDR2 SQIVND (reference sequence). The CDR3 is CASSMRFGTGTTDTQYF. The DNA of the CDR3 is TGTGCCAGTAGTATGAGGTTCGGGACAGGGACCACAGATACGCAGTATTTT.

J is TRBJ2-7 and V is TRBV13; TRBD1 matches 8 bases. V gave up 2 bases and J gave up 0 bases; unmatched junction bases: 3. CDR1 PRHDT and CDR2 FYEKMQ come from the germline V gene (reference sequence). This CDR3 is 15 amino acids long. CDR3 region: CASSLSDRGSYEQYF. CDR3 nucleotides: TGTGCCAGCAGCTTATCCGACAGGGGCTCCTACGAGCAGTACTTC. Full variable domain (missing parts from reference TRBV13 and TRBJ2-7): AAGVIQSPRHLIKEKRETATLKCYPIPRHDTVYWYQQGPGQDPQFLISFYEKMQSDKGSIPDRFSAQQFSDYHSELNMSSLELGDSALYFCASSLSDRGSYEQYFGPGTRLTVT.

The chain is built from TRBV4-1 and TRBJ1-1, with a weak D call TRBD1 (5 bases). The germline CDR1 and CDR2 sequences are MGHRA and YSYEKL. V shed 4 bases and J shed 2 bases, with 11 bases lying between them. CDR3 length equals 14 residues. The CDR3 region is CASSRRGGNTEAFF. The CDR3 coding sequence is TGCGCCAGCAGCCGTCGCGGGGGAAACACTGAAGCTTTCTTT.

The chain links TRBV19 to TRBJ2-5, with 9 bases that match TRBD2. The CDR3 spans 18 residues. Germline V gene sequence: CDR1 LNHDA, CDR2 SQIVND (reference sequence). Trimming removed 4 bases from V and 4 bases from J; junction bases left unmatched: 16. CDR3 loop: CASSTTSGSDLLGETQYF. The CDR3 nucleotides are TGTGCCAGTAGTACCACTAGCGGGTCAGACTTATTGGGAGAGACCCAGTACTTC.

V usage is TRBV7-9 and J usage is TRBJ2-1; the match to TRBD1 covers 9 bases. The CDR3 is 13 amino acids. The trim removed 5 bases at V and 6 bases at J, leaving 2 bases unmatched. CDR1 is SEHNR, CDR2 FQNEAQ, per germline (reference sequence). CDR3 sequence (DNA): TGTGCCAGCAGCCCGACAGGGGGCAATGAGCAGTTCTTC. Its translation: CASSPTGGNEQFF. Combining the CDR3 with reference TRBV7-9 and TRBJ2-1 gives the whole variable domain DTGVSQNPRHKITKRGQNVTFRCDPISEHNRLYWYRQTLGQGPEFLTYFQNEAQLEKSRLLSDRFSAERPKGSFSTLEIQRTEQGDSAMYLCASSPTGGNEQFFGPGTRLTVL.